This section outlines one T cell receptor beta chain sequence together with its context. From the 5' RACE reads, TCRdb called clonotypes with MiXCR, one entry per CDR3 protein. In the table there are about 80,000 distinct CDR3 sequences, 10% to 15% of which are singletons. These data are taken from a study of early T cells in non-severe SARS-CoV-2 infection. This CDR3 region has 13 residues. Trimming cost V 5 bases and J 5 bases, with 13 bases left between them. Germline V CDR1 and CDR2: SGDLS, YYNGEE. Sequenced here: whole blood, sampled at baseline. The gene calls are TRBV9 and TRBJ1-2; perhaps TRBD1 as D (5 bases). The receptor's source is an adult who was a healthcare worker with PCR-confirmed SARS-CoV-2 infection or an uninfected control (not recorded which). The donor label of this sample is uncertain. CDR3 nucleotides: TGTGCCAGCAGGAGAACAGGAGGGTATGGCTACACCTTC. It encodes CASRRTGGYGYTF.